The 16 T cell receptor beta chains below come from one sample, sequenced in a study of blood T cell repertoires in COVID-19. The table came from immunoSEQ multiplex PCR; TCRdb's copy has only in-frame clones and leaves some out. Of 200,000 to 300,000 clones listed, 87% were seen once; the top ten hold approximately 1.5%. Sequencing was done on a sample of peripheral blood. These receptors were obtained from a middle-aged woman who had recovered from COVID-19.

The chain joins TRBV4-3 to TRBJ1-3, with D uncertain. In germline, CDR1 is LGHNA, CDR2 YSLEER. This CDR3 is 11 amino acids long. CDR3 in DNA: TGCGCTTCAGGTTCTGGAAACACCATATATTTT. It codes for CASGSGNTIYF.

The DNA for the CDR3 is TGTGCCAGCAGCAAAACCTCCGGGACAGGGATTGGAAACACCATATATTTT. Translation gives CASSKTSGTGIGNTIYF. The chain links TRBV5-4 to TRBJ1-3, with TRBD1 matching 9 bases. The V and J ends lost 4 bases and 3 bases, in that order; junction bases with no gene match: 11. The CDR3 has 17 residues. From germline, CDR1 is SGHNT and CDR2 YYREEE (reference sequence).

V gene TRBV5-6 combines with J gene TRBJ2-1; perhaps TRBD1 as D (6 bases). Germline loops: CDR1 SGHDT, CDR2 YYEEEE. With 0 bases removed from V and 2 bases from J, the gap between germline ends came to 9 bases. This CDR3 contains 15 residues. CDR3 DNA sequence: TGTGCCAGCAGCTTGGTAGGGGGTGCCTACAATGAGCAGTTCTTC. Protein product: CASSLVGGAYNEQFF.

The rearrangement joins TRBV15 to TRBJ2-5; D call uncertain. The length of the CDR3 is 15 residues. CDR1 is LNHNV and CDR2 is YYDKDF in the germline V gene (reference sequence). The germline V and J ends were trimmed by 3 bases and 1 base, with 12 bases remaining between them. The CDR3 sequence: CATSSEPGSQETQYF. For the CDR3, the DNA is TGTGCCACCAGCAGTGAGCCGGGTTCCCAAGAGACCCAGTACTTC.

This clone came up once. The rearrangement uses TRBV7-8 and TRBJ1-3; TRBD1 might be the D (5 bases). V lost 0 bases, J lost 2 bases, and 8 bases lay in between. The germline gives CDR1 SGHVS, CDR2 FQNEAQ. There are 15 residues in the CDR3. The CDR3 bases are TGTGCCAGCAGCTTAGCAGGGGTTACTGGAAACACCATATATTTT. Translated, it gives CASSLAGVTGNTIYF.

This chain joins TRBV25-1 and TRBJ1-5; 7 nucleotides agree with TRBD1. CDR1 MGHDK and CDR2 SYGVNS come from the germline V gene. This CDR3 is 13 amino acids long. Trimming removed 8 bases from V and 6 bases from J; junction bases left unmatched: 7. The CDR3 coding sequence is TGTGCCAGCCAAAGAGGGGGCGGTCAGCCCCAGCATTTT. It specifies CASQRGGGQPQHF.

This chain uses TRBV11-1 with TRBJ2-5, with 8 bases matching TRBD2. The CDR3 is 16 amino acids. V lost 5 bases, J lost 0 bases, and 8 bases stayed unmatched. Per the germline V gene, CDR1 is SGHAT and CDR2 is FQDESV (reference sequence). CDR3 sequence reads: CASSVSSGLYQETQYF. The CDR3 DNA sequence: TGTGCCAGCAGCGTATCTAGCGGGCTGTACCAAGAGACCCAGTACTTC.

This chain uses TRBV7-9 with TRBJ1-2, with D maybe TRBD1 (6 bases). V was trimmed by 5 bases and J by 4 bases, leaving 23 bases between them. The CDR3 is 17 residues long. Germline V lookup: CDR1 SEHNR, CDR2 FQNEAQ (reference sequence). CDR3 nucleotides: TGTGCCAGCAGCCCCCTCCCCCGGGACATCCTTTCCTATGGCTACACCTTC. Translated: CASSPLPRDILSYGYTF.

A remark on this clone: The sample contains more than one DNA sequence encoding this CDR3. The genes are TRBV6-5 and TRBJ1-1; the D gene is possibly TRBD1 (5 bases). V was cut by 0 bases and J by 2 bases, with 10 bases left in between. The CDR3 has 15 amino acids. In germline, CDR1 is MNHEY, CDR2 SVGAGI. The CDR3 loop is CASSYSTRANTEAFF. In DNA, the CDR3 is TGTGCCAGCAGTTACTCGACCAGGGCCAACACTGAAGCTTTCTTT.

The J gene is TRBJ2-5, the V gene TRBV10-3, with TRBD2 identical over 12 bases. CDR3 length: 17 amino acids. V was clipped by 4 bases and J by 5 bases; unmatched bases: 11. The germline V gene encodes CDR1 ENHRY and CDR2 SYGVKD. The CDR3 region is CAISALALAGGRETQYF. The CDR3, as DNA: TGTGCCATCAGTGCCCTCGCACTAGCGGGGGGTAGGGAGACCCAGTACTTC.

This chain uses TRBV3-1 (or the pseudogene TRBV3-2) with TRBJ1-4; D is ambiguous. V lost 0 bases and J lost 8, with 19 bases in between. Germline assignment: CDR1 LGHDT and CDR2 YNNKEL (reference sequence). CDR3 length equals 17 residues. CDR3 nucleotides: TGTGCCAGCAGCCAAGATTGGGAGGGAGGAGGAAACGAAAAACTGTTTTTT. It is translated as CASSQDWEGGGNEKLFF.

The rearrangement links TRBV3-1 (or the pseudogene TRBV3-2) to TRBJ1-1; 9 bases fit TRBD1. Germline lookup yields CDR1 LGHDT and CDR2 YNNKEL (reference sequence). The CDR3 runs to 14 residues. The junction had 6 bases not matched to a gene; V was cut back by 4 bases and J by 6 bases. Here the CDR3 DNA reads TGTGCCAGCAGCCCAGCGGACAGGGGATCTGAAGCTTTCTTT. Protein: CASSPADRGSEAFF.

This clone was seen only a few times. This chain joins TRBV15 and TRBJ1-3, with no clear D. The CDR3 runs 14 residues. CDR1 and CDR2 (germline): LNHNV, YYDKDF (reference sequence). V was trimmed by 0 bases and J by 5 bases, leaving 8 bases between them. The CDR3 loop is CATSRDNGRNTIYF. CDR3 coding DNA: TGTGCCACCAGCAGAGATAACGGTAGAAACACCATATATTTT.

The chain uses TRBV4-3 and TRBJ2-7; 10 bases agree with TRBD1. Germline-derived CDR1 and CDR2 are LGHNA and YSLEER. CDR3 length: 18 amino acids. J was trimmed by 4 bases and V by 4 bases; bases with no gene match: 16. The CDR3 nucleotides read TGCGCCAGCAGCCGCAAACTTGTCAGAGGGACAGGGGTGTACGAGCAGTACTTC. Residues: CASSRKLVRGTGVYEQYF.

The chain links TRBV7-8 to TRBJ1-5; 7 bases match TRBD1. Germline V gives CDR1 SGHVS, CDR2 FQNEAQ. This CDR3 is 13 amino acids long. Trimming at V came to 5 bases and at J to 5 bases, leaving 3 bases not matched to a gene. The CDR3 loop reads CASSRQGYQPQHF. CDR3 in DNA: TGTGCCAGCAGCCGACAGGGCTATCAGCCCCAGCATTTT.

The DNA of the CDR3 is TGTGCCATCAGTGAGTTATCACAGGAGTACAATGAGCAGTTCTTC. Its protein product is CAISELSQEYNEQFF. J is TRBJ2-1 and V is TRBV10-3; weak D call: TRBD1 (5 bases). The V gene lost 1 base and the J gene lost 4 bases, with 11 bases spanning the gap. The CDR3 runs to 15 residues. CDR1 ENHRY and CDR2 SYGVKD come from the germline V gene.